The entry below describes one TCR beta chain. The data were taken from a study of CD8 T cells in Susac syndrome. This CDR3 comprises 17 residues. From germline, CDR1 is LGHDT and CDR2 YNNKEL (reference sequence). The V and J ends lost 2 bases and 2 bases respectively, with 16 bases between them. Isolation of CD8+ and CD4+ T cells was performed negatively, whereas enrichment of TEMRA cells was done by FACS. It was with random hexamers that 0.5 to 1 ug RNA was reverse transcribed. TCRdb used MiXCR to reprocess the immunoSEQ multiplex PCR reads, holding one entry per CDR3 protein. The top ten clones hold about 0.086% of a sample with around 160,000 distinct CDR3 sequences, 94% of them seen once.

This receptor was taken from a human donor with multiple sclerosis. Sample: CD4+ T cells from PBMCs. V usage is TRBV3-1 and J usage is TRBJ2-1, with D perhaps being TRBD1 or TRBD2 (7 bases each). The CDR3 is CASSQSPGGGPYNEQFF. The CDR3 nucleotides are TGTGCCAGCAGCCAATCCCCAGGGGGGGGCCCCTACAATGAGCAGTTCTTC.